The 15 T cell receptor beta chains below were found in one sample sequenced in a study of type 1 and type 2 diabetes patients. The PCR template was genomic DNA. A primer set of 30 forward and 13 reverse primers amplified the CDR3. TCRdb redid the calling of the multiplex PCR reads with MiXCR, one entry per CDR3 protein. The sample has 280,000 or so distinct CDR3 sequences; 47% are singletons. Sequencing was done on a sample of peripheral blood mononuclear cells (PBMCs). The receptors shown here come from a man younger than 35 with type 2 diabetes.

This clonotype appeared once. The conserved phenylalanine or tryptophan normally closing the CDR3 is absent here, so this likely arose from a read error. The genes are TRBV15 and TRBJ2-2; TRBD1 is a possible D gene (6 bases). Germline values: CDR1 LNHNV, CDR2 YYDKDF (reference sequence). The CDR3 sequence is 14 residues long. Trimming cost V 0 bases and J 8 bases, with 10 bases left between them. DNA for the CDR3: TGTGCCACCAGCAGAGATCGAGGGACAGGGGAGCTGTTTATT. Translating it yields CATSRDRGTGELFI.

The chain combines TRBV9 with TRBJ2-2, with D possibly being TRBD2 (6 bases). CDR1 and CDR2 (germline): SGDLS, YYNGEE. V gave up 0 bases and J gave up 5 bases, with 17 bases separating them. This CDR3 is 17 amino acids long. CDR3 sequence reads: CASSVDMSEGSTGELFF. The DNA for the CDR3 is TGTGCCAGCAGCGTAGATATGTCGGAGGGATCGACCGGGGAGCTGTTTTTT.

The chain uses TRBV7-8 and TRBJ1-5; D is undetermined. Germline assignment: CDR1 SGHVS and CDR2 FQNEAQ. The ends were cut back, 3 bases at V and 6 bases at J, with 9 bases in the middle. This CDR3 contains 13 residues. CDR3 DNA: TGTGCCAGCAGCTTCAAGTATGGTCAGCCCCAGCATTTT. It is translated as CASSFKYGQPQHF. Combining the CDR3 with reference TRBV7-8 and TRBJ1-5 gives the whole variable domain GAGVSQSPRYKVAKRGQDVALRCDPISGHVSLFWYQQALGQGPEFLTYFQNEAQLDKSGLPSDRFFAERPEGSVSTLKIQRTQQEDSAVYLCASSFKYGQPQHFGDGTRLSIL.

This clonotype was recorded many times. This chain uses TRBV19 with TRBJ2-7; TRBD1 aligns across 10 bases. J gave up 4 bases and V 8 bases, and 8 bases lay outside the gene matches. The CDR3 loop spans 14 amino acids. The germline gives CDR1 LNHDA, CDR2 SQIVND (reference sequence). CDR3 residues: CASGPGQGTYEQYF. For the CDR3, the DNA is TGTGCCAGTGGGCCGGGACAGGGGACATACGAGCAGTACTTC.

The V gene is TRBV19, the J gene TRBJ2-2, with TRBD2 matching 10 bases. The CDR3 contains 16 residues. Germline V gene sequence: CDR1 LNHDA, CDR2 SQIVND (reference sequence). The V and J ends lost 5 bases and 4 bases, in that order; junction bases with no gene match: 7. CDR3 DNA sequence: TGTGCCAGTAGTTGGCTAGCGGGGGCGGGCACCGGGGAGCTGTTTTTT. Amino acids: CASSWLAGAGTGELFF.

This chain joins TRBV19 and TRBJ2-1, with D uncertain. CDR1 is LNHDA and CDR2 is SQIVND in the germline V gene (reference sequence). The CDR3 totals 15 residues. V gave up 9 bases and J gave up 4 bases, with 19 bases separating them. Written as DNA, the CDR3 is TGTGCCAGCAGCCTCCTCCCTAATGCTTACAATGAGCAGTTCTTC. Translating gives CASSLLPNAYNEQFF.

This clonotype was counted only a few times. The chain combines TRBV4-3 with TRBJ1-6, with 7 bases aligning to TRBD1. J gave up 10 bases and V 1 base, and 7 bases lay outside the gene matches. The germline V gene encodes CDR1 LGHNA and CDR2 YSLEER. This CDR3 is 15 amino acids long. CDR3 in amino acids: CASSQGQGVVSPLHF. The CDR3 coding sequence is TGCGCCAGCAGCCAAGGGCAGGGGGTGGTCTCACCCCTCCACTTT.

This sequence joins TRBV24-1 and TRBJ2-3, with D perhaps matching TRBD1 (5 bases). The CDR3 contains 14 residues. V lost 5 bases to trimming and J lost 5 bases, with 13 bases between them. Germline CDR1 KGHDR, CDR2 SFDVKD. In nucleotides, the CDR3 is TGTGCCACCAGTGGGCAGGGATGGTTAGATACGCAGTATTTT. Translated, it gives CATSGQGWLDTQYF.

This chain's CDR3 is CASTQRDNEQFF. The DNA for the CDR3 is TGTGCCAGCACCCAGCGGGACAATGAGCAGTTCTTC. V is TRBV11-3 and J is TRBJ2-1; a possible D gene is TRBD2 (6 bases). Germline lookup yields CDR1 SGHNT and CDR2 YENEEA. CDR3 size: 12 residues. V shed 7 bases and J shed 5 bases, with 9 bases lying between them.

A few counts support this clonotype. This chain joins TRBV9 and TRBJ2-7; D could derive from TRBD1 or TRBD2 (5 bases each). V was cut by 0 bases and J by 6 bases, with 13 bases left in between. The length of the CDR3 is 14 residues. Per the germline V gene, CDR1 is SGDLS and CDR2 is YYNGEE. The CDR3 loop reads CASSVGSGTSEQYF. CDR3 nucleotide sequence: TGTGCCAGCAGCGTAGGATCGGGGACCTCCGAGCAGTACTTC.

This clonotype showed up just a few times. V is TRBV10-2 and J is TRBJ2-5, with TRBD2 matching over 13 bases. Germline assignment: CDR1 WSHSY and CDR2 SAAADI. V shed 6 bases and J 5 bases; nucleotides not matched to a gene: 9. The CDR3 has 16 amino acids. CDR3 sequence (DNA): TGCGCCAGCAGCAGGACTAGCGGGAGAAAAGGGGAGACCCAGTACTTC. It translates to CASSRTSGRKGETQYF.

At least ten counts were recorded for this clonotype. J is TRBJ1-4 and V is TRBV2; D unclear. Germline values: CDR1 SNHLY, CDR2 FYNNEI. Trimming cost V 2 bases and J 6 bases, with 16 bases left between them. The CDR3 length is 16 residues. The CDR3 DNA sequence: TGTGCCAGCAGTGAAACCCTATCAACGGAGGATGAAAAACTGTTTTTT. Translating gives CASSETLSTEDEKLFF. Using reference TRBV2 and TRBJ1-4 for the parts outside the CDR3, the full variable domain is EPEVTQTPSHQVTQMGQEVILRCVPISNHLYFYWYRQILGQKVEFLVSFYNNEISEKSEIFDDQFSVERPDGSNFTLKIRSTKLEDSAMYFCASSETLSTEDEKLFFGSGTQLSVL.

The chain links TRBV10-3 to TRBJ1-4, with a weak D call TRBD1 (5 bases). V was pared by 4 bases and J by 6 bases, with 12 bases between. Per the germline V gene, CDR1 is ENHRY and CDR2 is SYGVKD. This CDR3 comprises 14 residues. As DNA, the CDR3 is TGTGCCATCAGTGTGGGCAGGGCGGATGAAAAACTGTTTTTT. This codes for CAISVGRADEKLFF.

The CDR3 bases are TGTGCCAGCAGACCGCGGACCGCCCGGGTCGGCGATAACCCGTACCAAGAGACCCAGTACTTC. Translation: CASRPRTARVGDNPYQETQYF. The chain recombines TRBV12-3 or TRBV12-4 with TRBJ2-5, with no clear D. CDR3 length: 21 amino acids. Trimming took 6 bases from V and 0 from J, leaving 32 bases between them.

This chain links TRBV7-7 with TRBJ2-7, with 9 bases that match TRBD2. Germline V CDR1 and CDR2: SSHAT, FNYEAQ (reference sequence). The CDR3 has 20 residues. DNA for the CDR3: TGTGCTAGCGGACGTAAAACGGGTAGCGGGGGTATCTCCGGGGGGTACGAGCAGTACTTC. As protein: CASGRKTGSGGISGGYEQYF.